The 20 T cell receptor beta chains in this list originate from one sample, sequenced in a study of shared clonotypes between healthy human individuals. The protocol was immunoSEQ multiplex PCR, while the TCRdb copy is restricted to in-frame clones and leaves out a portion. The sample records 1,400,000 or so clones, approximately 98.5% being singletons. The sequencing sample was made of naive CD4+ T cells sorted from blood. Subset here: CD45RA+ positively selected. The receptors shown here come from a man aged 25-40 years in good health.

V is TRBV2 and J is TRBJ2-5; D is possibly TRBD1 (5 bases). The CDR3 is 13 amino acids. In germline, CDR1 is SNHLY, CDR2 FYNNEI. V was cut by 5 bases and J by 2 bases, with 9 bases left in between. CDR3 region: CASSINRQETQYF. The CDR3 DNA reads TGTGCCAGCAGTATCAACAGGCAAGAGACCCAGTACTTC.

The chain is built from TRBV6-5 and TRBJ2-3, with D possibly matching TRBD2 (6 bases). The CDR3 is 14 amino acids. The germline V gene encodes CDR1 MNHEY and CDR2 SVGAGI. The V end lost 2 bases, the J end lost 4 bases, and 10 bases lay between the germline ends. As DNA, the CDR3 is TGTGCCAGCAGTTACGGGGGGACCTCAGATACGCAGTATTTT. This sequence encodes CASSYGGTSDTQYF.

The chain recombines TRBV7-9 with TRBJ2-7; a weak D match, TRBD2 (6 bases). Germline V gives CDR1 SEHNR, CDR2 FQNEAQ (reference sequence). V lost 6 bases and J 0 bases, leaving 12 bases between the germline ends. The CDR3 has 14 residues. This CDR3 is CASRRDSGSYEQYF. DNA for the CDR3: TGTGCCAGCAGGCGGGACTCCGGCTCCTACGAGCAGTACTTC.

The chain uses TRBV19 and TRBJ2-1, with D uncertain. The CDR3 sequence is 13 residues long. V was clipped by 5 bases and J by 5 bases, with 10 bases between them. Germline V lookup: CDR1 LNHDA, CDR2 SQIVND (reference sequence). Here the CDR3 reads CASSVRMHNEQFF. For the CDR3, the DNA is TGTGCCAGTAGTGTTAGAATGCACAATGAGCAGTTCTTC.

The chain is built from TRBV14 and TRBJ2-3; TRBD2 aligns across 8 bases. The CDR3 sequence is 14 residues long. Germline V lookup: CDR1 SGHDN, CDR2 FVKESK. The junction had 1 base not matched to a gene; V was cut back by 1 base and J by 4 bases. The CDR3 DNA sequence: TGTGCCAGCAGCCAAGTACTAGCGGCAGATACGCAGTATTTT. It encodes CASSQVLAADTQYF.

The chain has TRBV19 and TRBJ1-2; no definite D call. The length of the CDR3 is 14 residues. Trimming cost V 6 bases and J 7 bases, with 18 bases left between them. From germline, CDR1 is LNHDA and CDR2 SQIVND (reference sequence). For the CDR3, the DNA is TGTGCCAGTAGAGATAGGGCAGTCGACTTTGGCTACACCTTC. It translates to CASRDRAVDFGYTF.

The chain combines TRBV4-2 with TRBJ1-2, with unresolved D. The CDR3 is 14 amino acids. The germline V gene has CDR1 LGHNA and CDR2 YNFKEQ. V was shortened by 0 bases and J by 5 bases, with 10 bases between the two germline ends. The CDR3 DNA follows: TGTGCCAGCAGCCAAGACACGGAGCAGTATGGCTACACCTTC. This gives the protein CASSQDTEQYGYTF.

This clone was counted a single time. This CDR3 reads CASSRGVGETQYF. CDR3 nucleotides: TGTGCCAGCAGCCGAGGGGTAGGAGAGACCCAGTACTTC. V is TRBV11-2 and J is TRBJ2-5; D tentatively fits TRBD1 or TRBD2 (5 bases each). CDR3 size: 13 residues. Per germline, CDR1 SGHAT and CDR2 FQNNGV. V dropped 5 bases and J dropped 4 bases, with 11 bases sitting between them.

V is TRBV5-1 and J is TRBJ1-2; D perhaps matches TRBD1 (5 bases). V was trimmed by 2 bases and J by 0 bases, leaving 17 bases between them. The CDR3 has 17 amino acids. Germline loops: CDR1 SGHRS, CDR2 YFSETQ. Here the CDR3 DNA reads TGCGCCAGCAGCTTAACCTTTACAGGAACCTCTAACTATGGCTACACCTTC. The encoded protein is CASSLTFTGTSNYGYTF.

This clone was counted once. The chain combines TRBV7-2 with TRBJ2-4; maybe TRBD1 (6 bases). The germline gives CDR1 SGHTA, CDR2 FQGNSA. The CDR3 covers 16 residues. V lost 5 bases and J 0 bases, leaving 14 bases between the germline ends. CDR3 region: CASSVRTALAKNIQYF. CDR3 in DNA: TGTGCCAGCAGCGTTCGGACAGCTCTAGCCAAAAACATTCAGTACTTC.

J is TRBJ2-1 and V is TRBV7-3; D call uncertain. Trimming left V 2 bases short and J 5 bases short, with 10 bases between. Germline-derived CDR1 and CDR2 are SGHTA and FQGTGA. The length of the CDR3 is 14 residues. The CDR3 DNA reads TGTGCCAGCAGCTTATGGATCCAGCACAATGAGCAGTTCTTC. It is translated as CASSLWIQHNEQFF.

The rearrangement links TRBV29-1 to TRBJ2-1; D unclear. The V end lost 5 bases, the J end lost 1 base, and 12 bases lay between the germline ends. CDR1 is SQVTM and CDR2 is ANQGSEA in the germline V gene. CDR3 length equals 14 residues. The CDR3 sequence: CSVRLQNSYNEQFF. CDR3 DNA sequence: TGCAGCGTTAGACTCCAGAATTCCTACAATGAGCAGTTCTTC.

This chain's CDR3 is CSVTANTEAFF. In DNA, the CDR3 is TGCAGCGTTACCGCGAACACTGAAGCTTTCTTT. The gene calls are TRBV29-1 and TRBJ1-1; D is unclear. Germline CDR1 and CDR2: SQVTM and ANQGSEA. The CDR3 is 11 amino acids. The V gene lost 5 bases and the J gene lost 1 base, with 5 bases spanning the gap.

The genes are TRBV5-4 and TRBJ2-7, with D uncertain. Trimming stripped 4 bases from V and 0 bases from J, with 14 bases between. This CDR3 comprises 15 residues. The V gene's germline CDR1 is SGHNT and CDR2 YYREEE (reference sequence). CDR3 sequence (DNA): TGTGCCAGCAGCCCGGGCGGCAGGCGCTCCTACGAGCAGTACTTC. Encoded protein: CASSPGGRRSYEQYF.

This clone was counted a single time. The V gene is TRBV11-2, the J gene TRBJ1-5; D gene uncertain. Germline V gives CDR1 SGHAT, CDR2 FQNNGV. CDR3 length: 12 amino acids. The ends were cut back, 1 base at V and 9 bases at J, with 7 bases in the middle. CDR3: CASSLGFGPQHF. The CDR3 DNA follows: TGTGCCAGCAGCTTAGGGTTTGGGCCCCAGCATTTT.

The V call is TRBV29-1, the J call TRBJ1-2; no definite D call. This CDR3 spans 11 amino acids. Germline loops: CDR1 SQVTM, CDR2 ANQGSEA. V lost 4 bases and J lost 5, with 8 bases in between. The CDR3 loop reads CSVVQRYGYTF. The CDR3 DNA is TGCAGCGTTGTACAACGATATGGCTACACCTTC.

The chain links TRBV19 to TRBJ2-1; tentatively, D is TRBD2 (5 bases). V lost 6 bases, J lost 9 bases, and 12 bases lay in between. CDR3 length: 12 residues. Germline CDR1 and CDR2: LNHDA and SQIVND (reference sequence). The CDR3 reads CASSRGRLEQFF. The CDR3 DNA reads TGTGCCAGTAGCCGAGGGAGACTTGAGCAGTTCTTC. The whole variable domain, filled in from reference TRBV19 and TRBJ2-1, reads DGGITQSPKYLFRKEGQNVTLSCEQNLNHDAMYWYRQDPGQGLRLIYYSQIVNDFQKGDIAEGYSVSREKKESFPLTVTSAQKNPTAFYLCASSRGRLEQFFGPGTRLTVL.

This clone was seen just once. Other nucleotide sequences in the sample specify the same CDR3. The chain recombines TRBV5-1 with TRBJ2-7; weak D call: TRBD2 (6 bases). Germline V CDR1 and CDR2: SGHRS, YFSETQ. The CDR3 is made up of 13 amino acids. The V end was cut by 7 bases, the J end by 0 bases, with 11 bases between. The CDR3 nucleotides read TGCGCCAGCCGGGGGACTTCCTCCTACGAGCAGTACTTC. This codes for CASRGTSSYEQYF.

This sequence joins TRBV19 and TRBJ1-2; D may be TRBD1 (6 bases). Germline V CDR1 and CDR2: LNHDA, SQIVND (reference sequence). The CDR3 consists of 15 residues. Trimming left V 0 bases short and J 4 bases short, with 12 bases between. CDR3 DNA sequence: TGTGCCAGTAGTATAGACGCAGGGGAGGCCTATGGCTACACCTTC. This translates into CASSIDAGEAYGYTF.

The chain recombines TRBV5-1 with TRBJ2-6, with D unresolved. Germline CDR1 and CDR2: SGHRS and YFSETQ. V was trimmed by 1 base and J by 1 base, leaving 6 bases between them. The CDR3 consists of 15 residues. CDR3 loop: CASSLLQSGANVLTF. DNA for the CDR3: TGCGCCAGCAGCTTGTTGCAGTCTGGGGCCAACGTCCTGACTTTC.